Listed below are T cell receptor beta chains from one sample, sequenced in a study of blood T cell repertoires in COVID-19. Generated by immunoSEQ multiplex PCR, the TCRdb table keeps only in-frame clones and is missing some. The sample consists of over 450,000 clones, 89% of them appearing once. The sample was peripheral blood. These receptors were taken from a man between 18 and 35 years old with COVID-19, enrolled during active disease. Each CDR3 is given with its conserved first and last residue. The D gene is left open where the match is weak. A clone size is listed for some rows: how often the clone was seen (once, few, many), or a class if it is expanded.

12,.,TRBV5-5,.,TRBJ2-5,TGTGCCAGCAGCCGACAGTTGGAGACCCAGTACTTC,CASSRQLETQYF
15,.,TRBV20-1,TRBD2,TRBJ2-2,TGCAGTGCTAGTCGGGGGGGGCCGGACACCGGGGAGCTGTTTTTT,CSASRGGPDTGELFF
15,.,TRBV9,.,TRBJ2-7,TGTGCCAGCAGCGTAGGCGAGACTAGAATCCACGAGCAGTACTTC,CASSVGETRIHEQYF
15,few,TRBV20-1,.,TRBJ2-3,TGCAGTGCTAGTGGCGCCCCGATTAGCACAGATACGCAGTATTTT,CSASGAPISTDTQYF
14,.,TRBV11-2,TRBD2,TRBJ2-1,TGTGCCAGCACCGAATTACTAGCGAACAATGAGCAGTTCTTC,CASTELLANNEQFF
14,.,TRBV5-5,TRBD1,TRBJ1-2,TGTGCCAGCAGCTTGGACAGGGGTAACTATGGCTACACCTTC,CASSLDRGNYGYTF
16,.,TRBV15,TRBD2,TRBJ2-2,TGTGCCACCAGCAGAGAACTAGCGGGGGACACCGGGGAGCTGTTTTTT,CATSRELAGDTGELFF
13,.,TRBV6-5,.,TRBJ1-1,TGTGCCAGCAGTTATTTGCTTTCGGGGGAAGCTTTCTTT,CASSYLLSGEAFF
15,.,TRBV27,TRBD1,TRBJ1-2,TGTGCCAGCAGACCGCCGGGACAGGGGGACTATGGCTACACCTTC,CASRPPGQGDYGYTF
13,.,TRBV3-1/TRBV3-2,.,TRBJ2-2,TGTGCCAGCAGCCGACTAAACACCGGGGAGCTGTTTTTT,CASSRLNTGELFF
14,.,TRBV14,.,TRBJ2-5,TGTGCCAGCAGCCAAGCCGGGACTTTGAAGACCCAGTACTTC,CASSQAGTLKTQYF
13,.,TRBV15,.,TRBJ1-2,TGTGCCACCAGCAGCTTGTTTTTGAGTGGCTACACCTTC,CATSSLFLSGYTF
17,.,TRBV5-1,TRBD2,TRBJ2-1,TGCGCCAGCAGCCCAGGACTAGCGGGAGATCTACACAATGAGCAGTTCTTC,CASSPGLAGDLHNEQFF
13,.,TRBV19,.,TRBJ2-5,TGTGCCAGTAGTTCCCTCCTCCAAGAGACCCAGTACTTC,CASSSLLQETQYF
13,.,TRBV29-1,TRBD1,TRBJ2-1,TGCAGCGTCCGGACAGGGGAATGGAATGAGCAGTTCTTC,CSVRTGEWNEQFF
14,few,TRBV19,TRBD1,TRBJ1-5,TGTGCCAGTACCTCGACAGGGTCGGGTCAGCCCCAGCATTTT,CASTSTGSGQPQHF
16,.,TRBV7-9,TRBD1,TRBJ2-5,TGTGCCAGCAGCTTAGGGGACAGGGGCCTTCAAGAGACCCAGTACTTC,CASSLGDRGLQETQYF